The 7 T cell receptor beta chains listed next were all sequenced from one sample in a study of cytomegalovirus exposure and HLA in healthy donors. TCRdb keeps only in-frame clones here, not all; method: immunoSEQ multiplex PCR. In the table there are about 73,000 clones, around 96% of which are singletons. What was sequenced was PBMCs. These receptors were taken from a man in his late teens or twenties in good health and CMV-seronegative.

CDR3 in amino acids: CASSAGQVAQNTEAFF. CDR3 nucleotide sequence: TGTGCCAGCAGTGCGGGACAGGTAGCACAGAACACTGAAGCTTTCTTT. This sequence joins TRBV6-6 and TRBJ1-1, with 8 bases lining up with TRBD1. The CDR3 runs 16 residues. The germline V gene has CDR1 MNHNY and CDR2 SVGAGI (reference sequence). Trimming cost V 5 bases and J 1 base; bases outside gene matches: 9.

V usage is TRBV6-5 and J usage is TRBJ1-2; D gene uncertain. The CDR3 extends over 12 amino acids. Trimming shortened V by 5 bases and J by 7 bases, and 11 bases separated the two germline ends. CDR1 is MNHEY and CDR2 is SVGAGI in the germline V gene. The CDR3 bases are TGTGCCAGCAGTCGGGGATCTTCTGGCTACACCTTC. Its protein product is CASSRGSSGYTF.

In its sample, this clone was seen a few times. This chain joins TRBV5-4 and TRBJ2-7; D might be TRBD2 (5 bases). CDR1 and CDR2 from the germline V gene are SGHNT and YYREEE (reference sequence). V dropped 0 bases and J dropped 9 bases, with 13 bases sitting between them. The CDR3 spans 13 residues. In nucleotides, the CDR3 is TGTGCCAGCAGCTTGGAGATTAGCCTAGCGCAGTACTTC. It is translated as CASSLEISLAQYF.

The gene calls are TRBV11-3 and TRBJ2-1, with D perhaps matching TRBD2 (6 bases). V was clipped by 2 bases and J by 3 bases, with 8 bases between them. Germline loops: CDR1 SGHNT, CDR2 YENEEA. The CDR3 is made up of 14 amino acids. Written as DNA, the CDR3 is TGTGCCAGCAGCTTACCCGGGGGCTACAATGAGCAGTTCTTC. Translated, it gives CASSLPGGYNEQFF.

The chain carries TRBV7-2 and TRBJ2-7; 8 nucleotides match TRBD2. The CDR3 has 17 residues. V shed 4 bases, J shed 1 base, and the junction held 12 bases outside the gene matches. Germline V gene lookup returns CDR1 SGHTA and CDR2 FQGNSA. In DNA form, the CDR3 reads TGTGCCAGCAGCTCACCAAGCGGGGGCCATCTTTCCTACGAGCAGTACTTC. Protein sequence: CASSSPSGGHLSYEQYF.

The V and J genes are TRBV5-6 and TRBJ1-2; TRBD1 agrees at 7 bases. The CDR3 extends over 16 amino acids. Germline V lookup: CDR1 SGHDT, CDR2 YYEEEE. V shed 2 bases and J 1 base; nucleotides not matched to a gene: 8. CDR3 protein: CASSLYDRDVNYGYTF. CDR3 nucleotides: TGTGCCAGCAGCTTATATGACAGGGATGTTAACTATGGCTACACCTTC.

This chain connects TRBV11-2 to TRBJ1-6; 9 nucleotides align to TRBD1. Germline loops: CDR1 SGHAT, CDR2 FQNNGV. The trim removed 3 bases at V and 9 bases at J, leaving 6 bases unmatched. The length of the CDR3 is 15 residues. Here the CDR3 reads CASSLVGQGSSPLHF. The CDR3 bases are TGTGCCAGCAGCTTGGTCGGACAGGGGAGTTCACCCCTCCACTTT. The full variable domain, rest sourced from reference TRBV11-2 and TRBJ1-6, is EAGVAQSPRYKIIEKRQSVAFWCNPISGHATLYWYQQILGQGPKLLIQFQNNGVVDDSQLPKDRFSAERLKGVDSTLKIQPAKLEDSAVYLCASSLVGQGSSPLHFGNGTRLTVT.